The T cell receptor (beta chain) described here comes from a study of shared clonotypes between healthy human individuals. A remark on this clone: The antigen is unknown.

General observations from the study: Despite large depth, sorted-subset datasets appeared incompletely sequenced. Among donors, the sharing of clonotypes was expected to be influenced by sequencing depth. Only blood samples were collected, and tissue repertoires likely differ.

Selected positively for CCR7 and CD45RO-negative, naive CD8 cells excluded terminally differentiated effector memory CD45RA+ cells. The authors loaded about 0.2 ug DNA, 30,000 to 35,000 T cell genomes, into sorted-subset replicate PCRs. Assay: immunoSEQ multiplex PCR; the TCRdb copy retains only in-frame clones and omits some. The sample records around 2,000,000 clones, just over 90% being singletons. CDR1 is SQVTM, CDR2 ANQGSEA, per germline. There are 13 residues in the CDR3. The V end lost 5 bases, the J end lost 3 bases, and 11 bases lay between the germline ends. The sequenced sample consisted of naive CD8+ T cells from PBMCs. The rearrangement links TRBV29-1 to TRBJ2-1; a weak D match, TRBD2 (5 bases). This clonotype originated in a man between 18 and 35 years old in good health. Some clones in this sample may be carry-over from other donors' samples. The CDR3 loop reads CSVIFGNYNEQFF. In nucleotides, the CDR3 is TGCAGCGTTATTTTCGGGAACTACAATGAGCAGTTCTTC.